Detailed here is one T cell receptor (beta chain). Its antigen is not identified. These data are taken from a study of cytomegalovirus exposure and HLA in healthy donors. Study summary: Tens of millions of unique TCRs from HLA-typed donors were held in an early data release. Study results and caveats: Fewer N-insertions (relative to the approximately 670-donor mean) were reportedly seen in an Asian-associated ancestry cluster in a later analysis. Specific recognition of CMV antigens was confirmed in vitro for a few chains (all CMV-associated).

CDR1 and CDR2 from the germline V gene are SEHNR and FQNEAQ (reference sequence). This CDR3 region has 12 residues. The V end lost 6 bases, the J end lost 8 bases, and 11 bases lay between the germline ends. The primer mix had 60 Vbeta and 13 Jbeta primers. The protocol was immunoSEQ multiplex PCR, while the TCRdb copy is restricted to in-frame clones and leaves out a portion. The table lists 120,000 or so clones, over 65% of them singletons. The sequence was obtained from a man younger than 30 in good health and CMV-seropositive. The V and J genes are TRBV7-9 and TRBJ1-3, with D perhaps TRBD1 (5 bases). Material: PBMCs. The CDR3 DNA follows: TGTGCCAGCAGGGACTGGGGGGACACCATATATTTT. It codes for CASRDWGDTIYF.